This is a list of T cell receptor beta chains from one sample in a study of blood T cell repertoires in COVID-19. This table comes from immunoSEQ multiplex PCR, and its TCRdb copy is limited to in-frame clones, with some not included. The profile shows approximately 210,000 clones, 88% of them singletons. Sequencing input: peripheral blood. The receptors were gathered from a man aged 40-55 years with acute or convalescent COVID-19. Both conserved end residues are part of each CDR3. D genes are given only for firm matches. The size entry is marked missing in some rows and otherwise reads once, few, many or a size class.

J gene	V gene	D gene	clone size	CDR3 DNA	CDR3 protein
TRBJ2-7	TRBV25-1	.	.	TGTGCCAGCAGTGGACGAGGGACAAAAGCCTACGAGCAGTACTTC	CASSGRGTKAYEQYF
TRBJ2-6	TRBV6-2/TRBV6-3	.	.	TGTGCCAGCAGTATTAGTAGGGCCAACGTCCTGACTTTC	CASSISRANVLTF
TRBJ1-5	TRBV7-8	.	.	TGTGCCAGCAGCGTCTCTGCGGGGCAAAAGCTTCTTTGGGTCAATCAGCCCCAGCATTTT	CASSVSAGQKLLWVNQPQHF
TRBJ2-3	TRBV7-2	TRBD2	.	TGTGCCAGCAGCTTAAGGGGACTAGCGGAAGGAGGAGATACGCAGTATTTT	CASSLRGLAEGGDTQYF
TRBJ2-3	TRBV11-2	.	.	TGTGCCAGCAGCTTAGGGCTAGCGACAGATACGCAGTATTTT	CASSLGLATDTQYF
TRBJ2-7	TRBV5-1	.	.	TGCGCCAGCAGCTCCCTCGAGGGGGGGCAGGGCTACGAGCAGTACTTC	CASSSLEGGQGYEQYF
TRBJ2-7	TRBV7-9	.	many	TGTGCCAGCAGCAACCCTCGTTTCGGCGAGCAGTACTTC	CASSNPRFGEQYF
TRBJ2-3	TRBV7-8	.	.	TGTGCCAGCAGCCAGAGCTGGTCGGGGACAGATACGCAGTATTTT	CASSQSWSGTDTQYF
TRBJ2-1	TRBV30	TRBD2	.	TGTGCCTGGAACTGGGAGGGTGAGCAGTTCTTC	CAWNWEGEQFF
TRBJ1-5	TRBV27	.	.	TGTGCCAGCAGTCACCGGTATCAGGGCTATAGCAATCAGCCCCAGCATTTT	CASSHRYQGYSNQPQHF
TRBJ1-6	TRBV2	TRBD1	.	TGTGCCAGCAGTGACGACAGGGGGAATTCACCCCTCCACTTT	CASSDDRGNSPLHF
TRBJ2-1	TRBV12-3/TRBV12-4	.	.	TGTGCCAGCAGTTCGGACAATGAGCAGTTCTTC	CASSSDNEQFF
TRBJ2-5	TRBV6-5	TRBD2	.	TGTGCCAGCAGTTACCGGCTAGCGGGGTACCAAGAGACCCAGTACTTC	CASSYRLAGYQETQYF
TRBJ2-5	TRBV12-3/TRBV12-4	.	.	TGTGCCAGCAGTCTACCCCCCCCAGAGACCCAGTACTTC	CASSLPPPETQYF
TRBJ2-5	TRBV29-1	.	.	TGCAGCGTTGCCGGATGGACTCTACCTCAGGAGACCCAGTACTTC	CSVAGWTLPQETQYF
TRBJ1-5	TRBV3-1/TRBV3-2	.	.	TGTGCCAGCAGCTCGGGACACCGCAATCAGCCCCAGCATTTT	CASSSGHRNQPQHF
TRBJ2-3	TRBV21-1	.	.	TGTGCCAGCAGCATCGGGGGTAGCGGGAGAAATACGCAGTATTTT	CASSIGGSGRNTQYF
TRBJ2-7	TRBV3-1/TRBV3-2	TRBD1	.	TGTGCCAGCAGCCCAGGGACAGGGTGGGAGCAGTACTTC	CASSPGTGWEQYF
TRBJ2-1	TRBV19	TRBD2	.	TGTGCCAGTAGGGCGGGACTAGCGGGAGTTGGCTCCTACAATGAGCAGTTCTTC	CASRAGLAGVGSYNEQFF
TRBJ2-7	TRBV9	TRBD1	.	TGTGCCAGCAGCGTAGGAACAGGGGGGAGCTACGAGCAGTACTTC	CASSVGTGGSYEQYF
TRBJ2-7	TRBV5-4	.	.	TGTGCCAGCAGCTTGAAAGGGGGTGAGTACGAGCAGTACTTC	CASSLKGGEYEQYF
TRBJ1-1	TRBV5-1	.	.	TGCGCCAGCAGCTTCCTCGGGTACGAAGACACTGAAGCTTTCTTT	CASSFLGYEDTEAFF
TRBJ2-7	TRBV28	TRBD1	.	TGTGCCACCATGGGACAGAGGTCCTACGAGCAGTACTTC	CATMGQRSYEQYF
TRBJ2-7	TRBV28	TRBD1	.	TGTGCCAGCAGTTTAGAGGGGGCACCAACCTACGAGCAGTACTTC	CASSLEGAPTYEQYF
TRBJ2-7	TRBV5-4	TRBD2	.	TGTGCCAGCAGCCCGGTCGCTAGCGGCACCTACGAGCAGTACTTC	CASSPVASGTYEQYF
TRBJ2-7	TRBV7-2	TRBD1	.	TGTGCCAGCAGCGTTGGACAGGGGGCAGGGGAGCAGTACTTC	CASSVGQGAGEQYF